Listed below are T cell receptor beta chains from one sample, sequenced in a study of radiotherapy plus CTLA-4 blockade in lung cancer. The table came from immunoSEQ multiplex PCR; TCRdb's copy has only in-frame clones and leaves some out. Of under 20,000 clones listed, about 83% are singletons. Sample: peripheral blood, taken from a patient treated with radiotherapy plus ipilimumab. These receptors were obtained from a human donor with non-small cell lung cancer whose response to radiotherapy plus ipilimumab could not be evaluated. CDR3s include the opening cysteine and the closing phenylalanine or tryptophan. Each record gives: CDR3 length, J gene, clone size, V gene, D gene, CDR3 protein, CDR3 DNA. D genes are given only for firm matches. Some rows have no size entry. The others give once, few or many, or a class for an expanded clone.

15	TRBJ2-3	NA	TRBV9	TRBD2	CASSVGAGGSDTQYF	TGTGCCAGCAGCGTAGGGGCGGGGGGTTCGGATACGCAGTATTTT
15	TRBJ2-2	NA	TRBV2	TRBD2	CASRRASGSPGELFF	TGTGCCAGCCGGAGGGCTAGCGGGAGTCCCGGGGAGCTGTTTTTT
17	TRBJ2-7	NA	TRBV27	NA	CASSFTGGGIEWYEQYF	TGTGCCAGCAGTTTCACAGGGGGAGGGATAGAGTGGTACGAGCAGTACTTC
16	TRBJ1-5	NA	TRBV15	TRBD1	CATSTTGQFGNQPQHF	TGTGCCACCAGCACAACGGGACAGTTTGGCAATCAGCCCCAGCATTTT
14	TRBJ2-5	NA	TRBV5-4	TRBD2	CASSLRQRGKTQYF	TGTGCCAGCAGCTTGCGGCAGCGGGGGAAGACCCAGTACTTC
11	TRBJ2-7	NA	TRBV6-5	TRBD1	CASRYLGQGQF	TGTGCCAGCAGGTATCTGGGACAGGGGCAGTTC
15	TRBJ1-5	NA	TRBV28	TRBD1	CASSDHRGPGRPQHF	TGTGCCAGCAGTGACCACAGGGGGCCCGGTCGGCCCCAGCATTTT
13	TRBJ1-1	NA	TRBV15	TRBD1	CATSRAGQGRAFF	TGTGCCACCAGCAGAGCGGGACAGGGTCGGGCTTTCTTT
15	TRBJ1-1	NA	TRBV9	NA	CASSVGRGIDTEAFF	TGTGCCAGCAGCGTAGGAAGGGGAATTGACACTGAAGCTTTCTTT
15	TRBJ2-3	NA	TRBV7-3	NA	CASSSTGIYTDTQYF	TGTGCCAGCAGCTCCACAGGGATATACACAGATACGCAGTATTTT
15	TRBJ1-1	NA	TRBV5-6	NA	CASTPFDSEPTEAFF	TGTGCCAGCACCCCCTTCGATTCAGAACCCACTGAAGCTTTCTTT
11	TRBJ2-7	once	TRBV6-1	NA	CASAGYYEQYF	TGTGCCAGCGCGGGGTACTACGAGCAGTACTTC
15	TRBJ2-1	NA	TRBV27	NA	CASSLSRPRNNEQFF	TGTGCCAGCAGTTTATCGCGGCCCCGGAACAATGAGCAGTTCTTC
13	TRBJ2-1	NA	TRBV5-1	NA	CASSFGPEGEQFF	TGCGCCAGCAGCTTTGGGCCGGAGGGTGAGCAGTTCTTC
14	TRBJ1-2	NA	TRBV11-2	NA	CASSLGGRNYGYTF	TGTGCCAGCAGCTTAGGGGGGAGGAACTATGGCTACACCTTC